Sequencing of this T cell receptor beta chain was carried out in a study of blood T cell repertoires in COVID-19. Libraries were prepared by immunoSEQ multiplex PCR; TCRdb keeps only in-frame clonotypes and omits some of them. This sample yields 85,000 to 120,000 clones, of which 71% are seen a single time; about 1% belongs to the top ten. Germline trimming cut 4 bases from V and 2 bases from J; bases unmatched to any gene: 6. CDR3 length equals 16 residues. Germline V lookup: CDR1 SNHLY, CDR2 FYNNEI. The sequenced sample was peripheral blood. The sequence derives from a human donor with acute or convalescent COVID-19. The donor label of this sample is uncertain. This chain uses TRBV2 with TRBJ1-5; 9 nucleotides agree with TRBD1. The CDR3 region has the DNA TGTGCCAGCAGTGTGAGGGACAGGGTTGGCAATCAGCCCCAGCATTTT. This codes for CASSVRDRVGNQPQHF.